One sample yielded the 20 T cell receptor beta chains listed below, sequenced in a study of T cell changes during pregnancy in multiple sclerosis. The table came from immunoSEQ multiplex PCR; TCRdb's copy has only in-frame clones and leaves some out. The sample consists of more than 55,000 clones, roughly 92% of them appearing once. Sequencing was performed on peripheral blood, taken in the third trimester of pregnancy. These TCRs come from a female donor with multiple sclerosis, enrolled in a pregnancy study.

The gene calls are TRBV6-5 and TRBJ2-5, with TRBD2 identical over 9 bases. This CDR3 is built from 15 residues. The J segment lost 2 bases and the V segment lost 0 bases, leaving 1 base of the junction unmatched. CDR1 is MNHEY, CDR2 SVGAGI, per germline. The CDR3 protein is CASSYSLAGQETQYF. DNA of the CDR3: TGTGCCAGCAGTTACTCGCTAGCGGGACAAGAGACCCAGTACTTC.

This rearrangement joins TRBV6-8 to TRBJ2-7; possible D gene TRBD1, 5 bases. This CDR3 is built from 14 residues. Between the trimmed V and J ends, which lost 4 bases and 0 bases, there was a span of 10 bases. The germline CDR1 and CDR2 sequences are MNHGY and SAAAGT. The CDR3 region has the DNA TGTGCCAGCAGTTCTCCCAGGGCCTCCTACGAGCAGTACTTC. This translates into CASSSPRASYEQYF.

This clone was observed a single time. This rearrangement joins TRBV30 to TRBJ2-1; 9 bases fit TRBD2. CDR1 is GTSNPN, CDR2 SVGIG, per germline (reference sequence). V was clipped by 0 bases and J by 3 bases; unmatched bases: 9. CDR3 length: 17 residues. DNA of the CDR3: TGTGCCTGGAGTGTCGGAATAGCGGGAGATAACTACAATGAGCAGTTCTTC. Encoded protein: CAWSVGIAGDNYNEQFF. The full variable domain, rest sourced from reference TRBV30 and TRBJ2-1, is SQTIHQWPATLVQPVGSPLSLECTVEGTSNPNLYWYRQAAGRGLQLLFYSVGIGQISSEVPQNLSASRPQDRQFILSSKKLLLSDSGFYLCAWSVGIAGDNYNEQFFGPGTRLTVL.

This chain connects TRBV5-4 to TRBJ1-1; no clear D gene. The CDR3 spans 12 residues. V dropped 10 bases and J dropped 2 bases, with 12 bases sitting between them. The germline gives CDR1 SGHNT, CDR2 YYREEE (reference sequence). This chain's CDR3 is CAAREGNTEAFF. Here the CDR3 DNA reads TGTGCCGCTAGGGAGGGCAACACTGAAGCTTTCTTT. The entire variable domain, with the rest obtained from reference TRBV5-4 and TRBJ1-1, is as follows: ETGVTQSPTHLIKTRGQQVTLRCSSQSGHNTVSWYQQALGQGPQFIFQYYREEENGRGNFPPRFSGLQFPNYSSELNVNALELDDSALYLCAAREGNTEAFFGQGTRLTVV.

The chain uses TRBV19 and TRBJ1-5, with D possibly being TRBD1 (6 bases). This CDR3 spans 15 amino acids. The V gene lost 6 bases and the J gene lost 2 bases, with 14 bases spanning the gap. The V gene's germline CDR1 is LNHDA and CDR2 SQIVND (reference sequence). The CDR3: CASRVTGLGNQPQHF. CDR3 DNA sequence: TGTGCCAGTAGAGTGACAGGATTGGGCAATCAGCCCCAGCATTTT.

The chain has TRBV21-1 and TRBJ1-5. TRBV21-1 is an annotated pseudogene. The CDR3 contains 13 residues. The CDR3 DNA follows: TGTGCCCTGAGGAGGGCGATCAATCAGCCCCAGCATTTT. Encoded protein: CALRRAINQPQHF.

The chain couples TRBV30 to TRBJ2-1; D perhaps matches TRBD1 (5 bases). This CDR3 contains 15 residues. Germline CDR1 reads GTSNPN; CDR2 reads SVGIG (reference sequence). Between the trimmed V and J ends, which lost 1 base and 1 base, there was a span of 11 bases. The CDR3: CAWSEGDPSYNEQFF. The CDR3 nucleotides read TGTGCCTGGAGTGAAGGGGATCCTTCCTACAATGAGCAGTTCTTC.

CDR3 bases: TGTGCCAGCAGCTTAGTTCTGGGGGGGGGCTATGGCTACACCTTC. This translates into CASSLVLGGGYGYTF. The chain uses TRBV7-2 and TRBJ1-2; D perhaps matches TRBD1 (5 bases). The CDR3 runs to 15 residues. Deletions cut 1 base from V and 4 bases from J, with 13 bases between. Germline CDR1 SGHTA, CDR2 FQGNSA.

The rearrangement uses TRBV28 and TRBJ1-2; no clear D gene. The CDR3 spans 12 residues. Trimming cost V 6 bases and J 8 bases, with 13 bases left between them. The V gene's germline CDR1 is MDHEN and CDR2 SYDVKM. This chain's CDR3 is CASRPKKEGYTF. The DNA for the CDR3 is TGTGCCAGCAGACCGAAAAAGGAGGGCTACACCTTC.

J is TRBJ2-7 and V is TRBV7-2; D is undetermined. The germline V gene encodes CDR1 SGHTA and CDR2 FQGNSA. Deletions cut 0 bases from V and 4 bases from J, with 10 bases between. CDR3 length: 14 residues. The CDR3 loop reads CASSLARSEYEQYF. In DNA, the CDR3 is TGTGCCAGCAGCTTAGCGCGGTCGGAATACGAGCAGTACTTC.

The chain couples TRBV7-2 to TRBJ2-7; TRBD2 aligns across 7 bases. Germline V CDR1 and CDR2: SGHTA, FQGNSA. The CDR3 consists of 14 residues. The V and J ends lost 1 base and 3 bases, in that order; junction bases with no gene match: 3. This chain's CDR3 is CASSLGPSGYEQYF. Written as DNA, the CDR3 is TGTGCCAGCAGCTTAGGGCCTAGCGGCTACGAGCAGTACTTC.

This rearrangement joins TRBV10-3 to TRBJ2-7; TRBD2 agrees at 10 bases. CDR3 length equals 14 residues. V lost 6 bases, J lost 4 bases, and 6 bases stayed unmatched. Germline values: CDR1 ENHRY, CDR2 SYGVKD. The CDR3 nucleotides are TGTGCCATCAGGACCGGGACTAGCGTTTACGAGCAGTACTTC. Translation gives CAIRTGTSVYEQYF.

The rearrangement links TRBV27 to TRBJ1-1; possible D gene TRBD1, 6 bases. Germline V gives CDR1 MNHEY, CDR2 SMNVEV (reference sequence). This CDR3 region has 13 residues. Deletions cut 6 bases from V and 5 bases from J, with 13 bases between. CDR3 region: CASRRGGGTEAFF. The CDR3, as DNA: TGTGCCAGCAGACGAGGGGGTGGAACTGAAGCTTTCTTT.

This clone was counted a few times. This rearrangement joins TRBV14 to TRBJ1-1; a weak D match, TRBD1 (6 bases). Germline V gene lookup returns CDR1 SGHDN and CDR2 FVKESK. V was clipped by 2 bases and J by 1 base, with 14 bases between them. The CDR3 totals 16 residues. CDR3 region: CASSQPPTGANTEAFF. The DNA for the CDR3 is TGTGCCAGCAGCCAACCCCCGACAGGTGCGAACACTGAAGCTTTCTTT.

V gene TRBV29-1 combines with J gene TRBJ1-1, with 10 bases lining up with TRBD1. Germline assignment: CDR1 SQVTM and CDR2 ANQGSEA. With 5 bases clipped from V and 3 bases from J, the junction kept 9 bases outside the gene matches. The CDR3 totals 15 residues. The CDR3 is CSVQNPGQGYTEAFF. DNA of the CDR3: TGCAGCGTTCAAAATCCGGGACAGGGGTACACTGAAGCTTTCTTT.

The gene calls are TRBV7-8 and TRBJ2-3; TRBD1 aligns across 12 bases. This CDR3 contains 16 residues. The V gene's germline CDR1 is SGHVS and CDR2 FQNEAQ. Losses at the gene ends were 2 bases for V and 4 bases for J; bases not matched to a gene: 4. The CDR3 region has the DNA TGTGCCAGCAGCTTAAGGGACAGGGGGCAGGCAGATACGCAGTATTTT. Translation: CASSLRDRGQADTQYF.

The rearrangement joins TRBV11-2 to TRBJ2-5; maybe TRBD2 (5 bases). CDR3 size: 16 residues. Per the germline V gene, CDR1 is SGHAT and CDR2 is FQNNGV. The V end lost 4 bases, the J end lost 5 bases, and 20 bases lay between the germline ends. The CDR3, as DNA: TGTGCCAGCAGCTCTGGGGAGACGGCAACGGGGGAGACCCAGTACTTC. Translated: CASSSGETATGETQYF.

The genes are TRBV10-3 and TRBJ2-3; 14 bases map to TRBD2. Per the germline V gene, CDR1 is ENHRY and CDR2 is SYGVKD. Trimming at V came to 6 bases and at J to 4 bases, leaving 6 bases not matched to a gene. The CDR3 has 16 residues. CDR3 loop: CAISGTSGRGADTQYF. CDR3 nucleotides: TGTGCCATCAGCGGGACTAGCGGGAGAGGCGCAGATACGCAGTATTTT.

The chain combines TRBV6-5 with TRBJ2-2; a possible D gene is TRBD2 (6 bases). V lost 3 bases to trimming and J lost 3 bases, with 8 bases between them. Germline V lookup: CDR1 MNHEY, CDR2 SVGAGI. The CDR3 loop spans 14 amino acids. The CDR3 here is CASSYTGDTGELFF. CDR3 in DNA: TGTGCCAGCAGTTATACGGGGGACACCGGGGAGCTGTTTTTT.

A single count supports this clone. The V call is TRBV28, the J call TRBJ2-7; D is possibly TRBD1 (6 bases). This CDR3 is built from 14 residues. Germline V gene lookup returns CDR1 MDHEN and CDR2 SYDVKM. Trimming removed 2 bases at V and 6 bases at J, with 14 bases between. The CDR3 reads CASSLVQGLGEQYF. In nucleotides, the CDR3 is TGTGCCAGCAGTTTAGTCCAGGGGCTCGGCGAGCAGTACTTC.